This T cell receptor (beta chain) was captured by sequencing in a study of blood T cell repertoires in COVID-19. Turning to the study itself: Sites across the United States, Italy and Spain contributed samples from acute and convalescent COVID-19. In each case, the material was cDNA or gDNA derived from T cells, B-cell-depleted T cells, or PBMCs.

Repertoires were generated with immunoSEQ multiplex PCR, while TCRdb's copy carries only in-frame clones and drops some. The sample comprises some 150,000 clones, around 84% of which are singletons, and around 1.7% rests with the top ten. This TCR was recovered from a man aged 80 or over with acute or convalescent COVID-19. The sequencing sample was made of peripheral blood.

The CDR3 region has the DNA TGTGCCAGCCGGACAGTGGCCAAAAACATTCAGTACTTC. Translation gives CASRTVAKNIQYF. The rearrangement links TRBV6-5 to TRBJ2-4; a possible D gene is TRBD1 (6 bases). The germline V gene encodes CDR1 MNHEY and CDR2 SVGAGI. The CDR3 has 13 amino acids. Trimming took 8 bases from V and 1 from J, leaving 9 bases between them.